This paragraph covers one T cell receptor (beta chain) sequence. With autoimmune disease history or systemic immunosuppression, patients were excluded. These data originate in a study of OX40 agonist ivuxolimab in advanced cancers. Clones were sequenced by immunoSEQ multiplex PCR, and TCRdb holds only the in-frame ones, with some missing. The repertoire has 90,000 or so clones, about 88% of them found once; the top ten carry around 0.34%. V lost 5 bases and J lost 7; bases outside the gene matches: 18. This CDR3 is built from 18 residues. Per the germline V gene, CDR1 is MNHEY and CDR2 is SMNVEV (reference sequence).

This TCR was recovered from an adult with an advanced solid tumor such as melanoma, head and neck, liver or kidney cancer. V gene TRBV27 combines with J gene TRBJ1-5; 9 bases are shared with TRBD1. The specimen comprised CD4+ or CD8+ T cells sorted from blood, sampled in a trial of the OX40 agonist ivuxolimab. CDR3 bases: TGTGCCAGCAGTGTGGACGCCGGGACAGGGAACTTCCCCCAGCCCCAGCATTTT. Amino acids: CASSVDAGTGNFPQPQHF.